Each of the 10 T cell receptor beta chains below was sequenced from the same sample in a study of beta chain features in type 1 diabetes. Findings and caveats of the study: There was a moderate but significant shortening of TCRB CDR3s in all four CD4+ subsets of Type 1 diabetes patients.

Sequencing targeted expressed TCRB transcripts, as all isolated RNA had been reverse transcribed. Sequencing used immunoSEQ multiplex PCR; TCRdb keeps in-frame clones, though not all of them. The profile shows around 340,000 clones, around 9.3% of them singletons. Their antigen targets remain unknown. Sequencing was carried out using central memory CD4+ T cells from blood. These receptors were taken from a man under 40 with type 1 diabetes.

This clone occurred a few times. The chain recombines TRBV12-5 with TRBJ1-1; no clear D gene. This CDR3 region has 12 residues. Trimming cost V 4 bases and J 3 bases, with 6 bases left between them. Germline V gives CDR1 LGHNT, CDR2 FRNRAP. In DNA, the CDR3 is TGTGCTAGTGGTTGGGCAGACACTGAAGCTTTCTTT. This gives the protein CASGWADTEAFF.

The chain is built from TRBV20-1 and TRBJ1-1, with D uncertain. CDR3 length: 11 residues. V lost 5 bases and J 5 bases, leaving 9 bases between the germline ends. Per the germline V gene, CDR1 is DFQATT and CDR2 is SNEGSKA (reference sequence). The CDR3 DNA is TGCAGTGCTGGGGAGCTGACTGAAGCTTTCTTT. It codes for CSAGELTEAFF.

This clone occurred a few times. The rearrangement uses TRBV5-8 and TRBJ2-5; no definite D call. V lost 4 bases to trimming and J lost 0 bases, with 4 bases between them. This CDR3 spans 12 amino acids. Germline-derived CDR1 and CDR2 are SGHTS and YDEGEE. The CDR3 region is CASSLNQETQYF. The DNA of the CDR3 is TGTGCCAGCAGCCTCAACCAAGAGACCCAGTACTTC.

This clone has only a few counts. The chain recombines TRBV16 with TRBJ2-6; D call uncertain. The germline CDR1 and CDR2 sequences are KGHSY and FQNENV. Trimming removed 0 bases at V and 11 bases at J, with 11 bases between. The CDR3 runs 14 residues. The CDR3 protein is CASSQSSGNYVLTF. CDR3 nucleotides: TGTGCCAGCAGCCAATCGTCTGGGAATTACGTCCTGACTTTC.

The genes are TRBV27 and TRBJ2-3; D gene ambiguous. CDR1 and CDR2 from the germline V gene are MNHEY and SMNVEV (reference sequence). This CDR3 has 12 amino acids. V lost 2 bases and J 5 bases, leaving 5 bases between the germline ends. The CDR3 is CASSLPGDTQYF. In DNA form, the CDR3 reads TGTGCCAGCAGTTTACCAGGAGATACGCAGTATTTT.

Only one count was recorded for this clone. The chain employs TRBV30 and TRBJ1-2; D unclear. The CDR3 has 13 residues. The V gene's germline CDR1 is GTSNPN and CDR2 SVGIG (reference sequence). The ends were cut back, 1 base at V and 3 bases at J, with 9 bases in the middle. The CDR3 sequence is CAWSAGGDYGYTF. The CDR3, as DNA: TGTGCCTGGAGTGCCGGAGGAGACTATGGCTACACCTTC.

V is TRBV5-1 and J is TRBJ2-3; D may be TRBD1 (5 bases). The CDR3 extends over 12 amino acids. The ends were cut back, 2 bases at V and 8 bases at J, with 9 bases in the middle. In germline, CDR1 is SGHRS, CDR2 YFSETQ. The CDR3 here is CASSFREGTQYF. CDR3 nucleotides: TGCGCCAGCAGCTTCAGGGAAGGTACGCAGTATTTT. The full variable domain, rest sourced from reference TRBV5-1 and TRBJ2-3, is KAGVTQTPRYLIKTRGQQVTLSCSPISGHRSVSWYQQTPGQGLQFLFEYFSETQRNKGNFPGRFSGRQFSNSRSEMNVSTLELGDSALYLCASSFREGTQYFGPGTRLTVL.

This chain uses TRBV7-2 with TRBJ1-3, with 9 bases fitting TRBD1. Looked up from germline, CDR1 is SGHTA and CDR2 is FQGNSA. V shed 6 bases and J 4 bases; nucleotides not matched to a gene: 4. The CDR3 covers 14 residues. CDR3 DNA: TGTGCCAGCAGACCCACAGGGGGCGGAAACACCATATATTTT. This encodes CASRPTGGGNTIYF. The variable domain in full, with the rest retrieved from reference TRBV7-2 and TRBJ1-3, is GAGVSQSPSNKVTEKGKDVELRCDPISGHTALYWYRQSLGQGLEFLIYFQGNSAPDKSGLPSDRFSAERTGGSVSTLTIQRTQQEDSAVYLCASRPTGGGNTIYFGEGSWLTVV.

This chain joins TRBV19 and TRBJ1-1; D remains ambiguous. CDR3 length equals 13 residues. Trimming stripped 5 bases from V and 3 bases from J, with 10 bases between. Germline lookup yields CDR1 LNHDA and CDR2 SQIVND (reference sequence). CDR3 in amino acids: CASSSTGYTEAFF. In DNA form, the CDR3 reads TGTGCCAGTAGTTCGACGGGGTACACTGAAGCTTTCTTT.

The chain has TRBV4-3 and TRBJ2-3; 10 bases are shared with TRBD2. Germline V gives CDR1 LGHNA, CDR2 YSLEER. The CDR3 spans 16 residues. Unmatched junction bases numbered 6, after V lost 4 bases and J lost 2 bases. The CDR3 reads CASSRGLAESTDTQYF. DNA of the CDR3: TGCGCCAGCAGCCGAGGACTAGCGGAGTCCACAGATACGCAGTATTTT.